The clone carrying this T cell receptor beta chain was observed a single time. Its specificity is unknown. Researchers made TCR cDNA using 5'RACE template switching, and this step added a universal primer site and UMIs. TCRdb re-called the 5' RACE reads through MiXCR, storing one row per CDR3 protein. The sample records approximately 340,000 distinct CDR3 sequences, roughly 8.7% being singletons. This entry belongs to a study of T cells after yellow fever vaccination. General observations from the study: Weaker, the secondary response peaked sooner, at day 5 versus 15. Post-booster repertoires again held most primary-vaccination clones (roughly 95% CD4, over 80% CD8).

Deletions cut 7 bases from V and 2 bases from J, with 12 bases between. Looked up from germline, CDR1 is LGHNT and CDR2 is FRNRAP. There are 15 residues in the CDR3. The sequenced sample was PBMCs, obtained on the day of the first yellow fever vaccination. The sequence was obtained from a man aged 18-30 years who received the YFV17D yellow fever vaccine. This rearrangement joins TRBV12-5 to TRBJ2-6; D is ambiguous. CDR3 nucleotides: TGTGCTAGTGTGAATAAGGGCCCTGGGGCCAACGTCCTGACTTTC. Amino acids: CASVNKGPGANVLTF. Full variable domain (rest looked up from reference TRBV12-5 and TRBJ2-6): DARVTQTPRHKVTEMGQEVTMRCQPILGHNTVFWYRQTMMQGLELLAYFRNRAPLDDSGMPKDRFSAEMPDATLATLKIQPSEPRDSAVYFCASVNKGPGANVLTFGAGSRLTVL.